These 30 T cell receptor beta chains share one sample of origin, sequenced in a study of blood T cell repertoires in COVID-19. Method: immunoSEQ multiplex PCR; TCRdb's copy keeps in-frame clones and lacks some. This sample has fewer than 15,000 clones; approximately 92% occur once, and the top ten carry around 8%. Source material: peripheral blood. These receptors all come from a human donor with active COVID-19. The donor label of this sample is uncertain.

The chain has TRBV4-1 and TRBJ2-1; 12 positions match TRBD1. The CDR3 is 16 residues long. V was clipped by 6 bases and J by 4 bases; unmatched bases: 7. The germline gives CDR1 MGHRA, CDR2 YSYEKL. For the CDR3, the DNA is TGCGCCAGCAGATCCGGGACAGGGGGCGTGTACAATGAGCAGTTCTTC. Encoded protein: CASRSGTGGVYNEQFF.

The V call is TRBV6-4, the J call TRBJ1-6; a possible D gene is TRBD1 (6 bases). The germline gives CDR1 MRHNA, CDR2 SNTAGT. CDR3 length: 15 amino acids. V was pared by 6 bases and J by 2 bases, with 11 bases between. For the CDR3, the DNA is TGTGCCAGCAGAAATCAGGGGCCCTATAATTCACCCCTCCACTTT. Encoded protein: CASRNQGPYNSPLHF.

This chain uses TRBV6-1 with TRBJ2-3; TRBD1 aligns across 9 bases. This CDR3 has 17 residues. Per the germline V gene, CDR1 is MNHNS and CDR2 is SASEGT. Trimming took 4 bases from V and 0 from J; bases not matched to a gene: 8. CDR3 residues: CASSAITGGGSTDTQYF. As DNA, the CDR3 is TGTGCCAGCAGTGCAATAACAGGGGGCGGGAGCACAGATACGCAGTATTTT.

The chain couples TRBV19 to TRBJ1-1, with 9 bases identical to TRBD1. The CDR3 runs 15 residues. Looked up from germline, CDR1 is LNHDA and CDR2 is SQIVND (reference sequence). V was clipped by 4 bases and J by 3 bases; unmatched bases: 6. In DNA, the CDR3 is TGTGCCAGTAGTACCGGGACAGGGTGGGACACTGAAGCTTTCTTT. This encodes CASSTGTGWDTEAFF.

As for this clone: Relative to the germline gene, one junction end is altered; a read error may explain this. Written as DNA, the CDR3 is TGTGCCAGCGGATCGACAGGGGGGTCCTACGAGCAGTGCTTC. Translated, it gives CASGSTGGSYEQCF. The chain carries TRBV5-4 and TRBJ2-7; TRBD1 agrees at 9 bases. Germline V gene data show CDR1 as SGHNT and CDR2 as YYREEE (reference sequence). The CDR3 is 14 amino acids. Together with reference TRBV5-4 and TRBJ2-7, the CDR3 gives the full variable domain: ETGVTQSPTHLIKTRGQQVTLRCSSQSGHNTVSWYQQALGQGPQFIFQYYREEENGRGNFPPRFSGLQFPNYSSELNVNALELDDSALYLCASGSTGGSYEQCFGPGTRLTVT.

This chain joins TRBV6-4 and TRBJ2-5; 9 nucleotides align to TRBD2. Trimming took 5 bases from V and 0 from J; bases not matched to a gene: 4. Germline CDR1 is MRHNA and CDR2 is SNTAGT. This CDR3 region has 15 residues. CDR3 amino acids: CASSFSGGHQETQYF. The DNA for the CDR3 is TGTGCCAGCAGTTTTAGCGGGGGCCACCAAGAGACCCAGTACTTC.

J is TRBJ2-7 and V is TRBV9; TRBD2 agrees at 9 bases. The length of the CDR3 is 14 residues. V gave up 0 bases and J gave up 7 bases; unmatched junction bases: 5. Germline V gives CDR1 SGDLS, CDR2 YYNGEE. The CDR3: CASSVDAGGLEQYF. The CDR3 region has the DNA TGTGCCAGCAGCGTAGACGCGGGGGGGCTAGAGCAGTACTTC.

The CDR3 DNA reads TGTGCCAGCAGCTTGGGCGGGAACAGGGGGTATAGCACAGATACGCAGTATTTT. Its protein product is CASSLGGNRGYSTDTQYF. The chain combines TRBV5-4 with TRBJ2-3, with TRBD1 matching 8 bases. With 0 bases clipped from V and 0 bases from J, the junction kept 9 bases outside the gene matches. The CDR3 consists of 18 residues. Germline V gene data show CDR1 as SGHNT and CDR2 as YYREEE (reference sequence).

This rearrangement joins TRBV7-9 to TRBJ2-5, with 8 bases aligning to TRBD1. The CDR3 consists of 15 residues. The germline V gene encodes CDR1 SEHNR and CDR2 FQNEAQ (reference sequence). V was pared by 5 bases and J by 4 bases, with 9 bases of the junction left unmatched. The CDR3: CASSPRQGQAETQYF. DNA for the CDR3: TGTGCCAGCAGCCCTAGACAGGGGCAGGCAGAGACCCAGTACTTC. Drawing the rest from reference TRBV7-9 and TRBJ2-5, the complete variable domain is DTGVSQNPRHKITKRGQNVTFRCDPISEHNRLYWYRQTLGQGPEFLTYFQNEAQLEKSRLLSDRFSAERPKGSFSTLEIQRTEQGDSAMYLCASSPRQGQAETQYFGPGTRLLVL.

J is TRBJ1-2 and V is TRBV2, with TRBD1 matching 7 bases. This CDR3 is 14 amino acids long. The V and J ends lost 0 bases and 3 bases, in that order; junction bases with no gene match: 1. Per germline, CDR1 SNHLY and CDR2 FYNNEI. The CDR3 spells CASSEAGTDYGYTF. CDR3 sequence (DNA): TGTGCCAGCAGTGAAGCAGGGACAGACTATGGCTACACCTTC.

Only one count was recorded for this clone. The chain carries TRBV18 and TRBJ1-1; D unclear. There are 14 residues in the CDR3. Trimming took off 3 bases at V and 0 bases at J, with 8 bases between the two ends. From germline, CDR1 is KGHSH and CDR2 LQKENI. CDR3 in DNA: TGTGCCAGCTCACCCCAGTCCATGAACACTGAAGCTTTCTTT. Its protein is CASSPQSMNTEAFF.

The V and J genes are TRBV2 and TRBJ2-3, with D maybe TRBD1 (5 bases). CDR1 SNHLY and CDR2 FYNNEI come from the germline V gene. V was clipped by 7 bases and J by 0 bases, with 17 bases between them. This CDR3 region has 16 residues. This chain's CDR3 is CASIQSGAFSTDTQYF. The CDR3 region has the DNA TGTGCCAGCATCCAAAGTGGGGCCTTTAGCACAGATACGCAGTATTTT. Full variable domain (outside the CDR3, taken from reference TRBV2 and TRBJ2-3): EPEVTQTPSHQVTQMGQEVILRCVPISNHLYFYWYRQILGQKVEFLVSFYNNEISEKSEIFDDQFSVERPDGSNFTLKIRSTKLEDSAMYFCASIQSGAFSTDTQYFGPGTRLTVL.

The CDR3 loop reads CASGLGQEQFF. The CDR3 DNA sequence: TGTGCTAGTGGTTTGGGACAGGAGCAGTTCTTC. V is TRBV12-5 and J is TRBJ2-1; tentative D call: TRBD1 (5 bases). Germline CDR1 reads LGHNT; CDR2 reads FRNRAP. Between the trimmed V and J ends, which lost 1 base and 10 bases, there was a span of 5 bases. There are 11 residues in the CDR3.

This chain joins TRBV6-6 and TRBJ1-1; D unresolved. Germline V CDR1 and CDR2: MNHNY, SVGAGI (reference sequence). V lost 7 bases and J 5 bases, leaving 17 bases between the germline ends. The CDR3 runs to 14 residues. CDR3 DNA: TGTGCCAGCATCCCCCCGGGCGGGTGGACTGAAGCTTTCTTT. It is translated as CASIPPGGWTEAFF.

J is TRBJ2-7 and V is TRBV28, with 11 bases matching TRBD2. The CDR3 consists of 16 residues. V lost 2 bases, J lost 0 bases, and 3 bases stayed unmatched. The germline gives CDR1 MDHEN, CDR2 SYDVKM. The DNA of the CDR3 is TGTGCCAGCAGTTTAGGGACTAGCGGTCGCTCCTACGAGCAGTACTTC. This codes for CASSLGTSGRSYEQYF.

This clone was recorded only once. V is TRBV3-1 (or the pseudogene TRBV3-2) and J is TRBJ1-4; TRBD1 matches at 8 bases. The CDR3 has 16 amino acids. Trimming cost V 0 bases and J 11 bases; bases outside gene matches: 11. From germline, CDR1 is LGHDT and CDR2 YNNKEL (reference sequence). CDR3: CASSQDQRTGTDKLFF. In DNA form, the CDR3 reads TGTGCCAGCAGCCAAGATCAGAGGACAGGGACCGATAAACTGTTTTTT.

This chain links TRBV27 with TRBJ1-4, with D perhaps matching TRBD1 (6 bases). The CDR3 totals 15 residues. Germline CDR1 is MNHEY and CDR2 is SMNVEV (reference sequence). The V gene lost 6 bases and the J gene lost 5 bases, with 16 bases spanning the gap. The CDR3 DNA follows: TGTGCCAGCAGCGCGCCTGGGGGGGCGAATGAAAAACTGTTTTTT. This sequence encodes CASSAPGGANEKLFF.

The chain employs TRBV6-2 or TRBV6-3 and TRBJ2-7; weak D call: TRBD1 (6 bases). CDR1 and CDR2 from the germline V gene are MNHEY and SVGEGT. The CDR3 runs to 13 residues. Trimming shortened V by 6 bases and J by 7 bases, and 16 bases separated the two germline ends. CDR3 sequence (DNA): TGTGCCAGCAGCACCGGGACAAGGGGGGAGCAGTACTTC. The encoded protein is CASSTGTRGEQYF.

This clone was observed a single time. The chain links TRBV5-6 to TRBJ2-7; 9 bases match TRBD1. This CDR3 is built from 15 residues. V shed 4 bases, J shed 2 bases, and the junction held 7 bases outside the gene matches. CDR1 SGHDT and CDR2 YYEEEE come from the germline V gene. The CDR3 protein is CASSPDRGRPYEQYF. In nucleotides, the CDR3 is TGTGCCAGCAGCCCGGACAGGGGAAGACCCTACGAGCAGTACTTC.

CDR3 in amino acids: CASTGQYSNQPQHF. DNA of the CDR3: TGCGCCAGCACAGGACAGTATAGCAATCAGCCCCAGCATTTT. The rearrangement uses TRBV10-1 and TRBJ1-5; D possibly corresponds to TRBD1 (6 bases). The CDR3 consists of 14 residues. The V end lost 7 bases, the J end lost 0 bases, and 10 bases lay between the germline ends. CDR1 and CDR2 from the germline V gene are WNHNN and SYGVQD (reference sequence).

The chain employs TRBV7-6 and TRBJ2-1; D gene ambiguous. Germline CDR1 reads SGHVS; CDR2 reads FNYEAQ. The CDR3 is 13 residues long. The V and J ends lost 5 bases and 5 bases respectively, with 10 bases between them. CDR3 nucleotide sequence: TGTGCCAGCAGCCCCGTAGTAGACAATGAGCAGTTCTTC. This gives the protein CASSPVVDNEQFF.

The V gene is TRBV27, the J gene TRBJ2-1; TRBD2 agrees at 9 bases. J lost 1 base, V lost 6 bases, and 7 bases had no gene match. CDR3 length: 16 residues. Germline lookup yields CDR1 MNHEY and CDR2 SMNVEV (reference sequence). The CDR3, as DNA: TGTGCCAGCAGCCTAAGCGGGGGGCGTTCCTACAATGAGCAGTTCTTC. Translated: CASSLSGGRSYNEQFF.

The V gene is TRBV5-1, the J gene TRBJ2-5; D is perhaps TRBD1 (6 bases). V shed 3 bases and J shed 5 bases, with 14 bases lying between them. The CDR3 consists of 14 residues. Per the germline V gene, CDR1 is SGHRS and CDR2 is YFSETQ. CDR3 coding DNA: TGCGCCAGCAGCTCCGGACAGATTAGGGAGACCCAGTACTTC. It codes for CASSSGQIRETQYF.

V gene TRBV7-8 combines with J gene TRBJ2-1; 9 bases fit TRBD1. The junction had 10 bases not matched to a gene; V was cut back by 1 base and J by 0 bases. Germline CDR1 SGHVS, CDR2 FQNEAQ. The CDR3 is made up of 19 amino acids. The CDR3 DNA is TGTGCCAGCAGCTTAGACAGGGGGCTTCACAAGAGCTCCTACAATGAGCAGTTCTTC. This translates into CASSLDRGLHKSSYNEQFF. Using reference TRBV7-8 and TRBJ2-1 for the parts outside the CDR3, the full variable domain is GAGVSQSPRYKVAKRGQDVALRCDPISGHVSLFWYQQALGQGPEFLTYFQNEAQLDKSGLPSDRFFAERPEGSVSTLKIQRTQQEDSAVYLCASSLDRGLHKSSYNEQFFGPGTRLTVL.

The genes are TRBV30 and TRBJ1-1; D not resolved. Trimming removed 3 bases at V and 4 bases at J, with 18 bases between. Germline values: CDR1 GTSNPN, CDR2 SVGIG (reference sequence). CDR3 length: 15 residues. CDR3 residues: CAWRPPFRGSTEAFF. CDR3 sequence (DNA): TGTGCCTGGAGGCCTCCGTTCCGAGGATCCACTGAAGCTTTCTTT.

The genes are TRBV11-2 and TRBJ1-4; 7 bases are shared with TRBD1. The CDR3 is made up of 14 amino acids. Germline loops: CDR1 SGHAT, CDR2 FQNNGV. The J segment lost 11 bases and the V segment lost 5 bases, leaving 11 bases of the junction unmatched. The CDR3 coding sequence is TGTGCCAGCAGCGGCATTAACGTGGGACAGAAACTGTTTTTT. This encodes CASSGINVGQKLFF. Based on the CDR3 plus reference TRBV11-2 and TRBJ1-4, the full variable domain is EAGVAQSPRYKIIEKRQSVAFWCNPISGHATLYWYQQILGQGPKLLIQFQNNGVVDDSQLPKDRFSAERLKGVDSTLKIQPAKLEDSAVYLCASSGINVGQKLFFGSGTQLSVL.

This chain connects TRBV5-1 to TRBJ1-3, with TRBD1 matching 10 bases. Germline V CDR1 and CDR2: SGHRS, YFSETQ. This CDR3 contains 15 residues. The V segment lost 4 bases and the J segment 2 bases; nucleotides outside the gene matches: 3. The CDR3 coding sequence is TGCGCCAGCAGCCCGGACAGGGGGACTGGAAACACCATATATTTT. The encoded protein is CASSPDRGTGNTIYF.

The V call is TRBV18, the J call TRBJ2-7, with D possibly TRBD2 on 6 matching bases. CDR1 and CDR2 from the germline V gene are KGHSH and LQKENI. The CDR3 is 12 amino acids. The V end was cut by 6 bases, the J end by 3 bases, with 9 bases between. The CDR3 spells CASSTGGYEQYF. In DNA form, the CDR3 reads TGTGCCAGCTCCACCGGGGGCTACGAGCAGTACTTC.

The chain combines TRBV5-1 with TRBJ2-3; D is perhaps TRBD2 (6 bases). V lost 4 bases, J lost 0 bases, and 12 bases lay in between. The V gene's germline CDR1 is SGHRS and CDR2 YFSETQ. The CDR3 has 15 residues. The CDR3 here is CASSPEGTSTDTQYF. CDR3 sequence (DNA): TGCGCCAGCAGCCCTGAAGGGACTAGCACAGATACGCAGTATTTT.

The table lists this clone with a few counts. The chain couples TRBV6-2 or TRBV6-3 to TRBJ2-1; 12 bases are shared with TRBD2. The CDR3 length is 15 residues. Per the germline V gene, CDR1 is MNHEY and CDR2 is SVGEGT. V trimming: 5 bases; J trimming: 6 bases; junction bases outside the gene matches: 5. The CDR3 coding sequence is TGTGCCAGCAGTATGACTAGCGGGGGATTCAATGAGCAGTTCTTC. Translation gives CASSMTSGGFNEQFF.